The 18 T cell receptor beta chains given below trace back to one sample, sequenced in a study of blood T cell repertoires in COVID-19. Produced via immunoSEQ multiplex PCR; TCRdb's table is partial and in-frame only. The sample has 150,000 to 200,000 clones, around 85% seen once. The sequenced material came from peripheral blood. The receptor set was obtained from a man at least 80 years old with COVID-19, enrolled during active disease.

J is TRBJ1-5 and V is TRBV6-5; TRBD1 aligns across 7 bases. This CDR3 is built from 15 residues. The V segment lost 0 bases and the J segment 3 bases; nucleotides outside the gene matches: 2. Germline V gene data show CDR1 as MNHEY and CDR2 as SVGAGI. CDR3 region: CASSYSQGLNQPQHF. In DNA form, the CDR3 reads TGTGCCAGCAGTTACTCACAGGGGCTCAATCAGCCCCAGCATTTT.

The chain has TRBV13 and TRBJ1-3; D remains ambiguous. The germline V gene encodes CDR1 PRHDT and CDR2 FYEKMQ (reference sequence). CDR3 size: 17 residues. V was pared by 4 bases and J by 0 bases, with 16 bases between. The CDR3 DNA reads as TGTGCCAGCAGCTATCCTTCCAGGCTGATCTCTGGAAACACCATATATTTT. It specifies CASSYPSRLISGNTIYF.

The chain has TRBV2 and TRBJ2-1; D ambiguous. Trimming left V 6 bases short and J 4 bases short, with 4 bases between. The CDR3 is made up of 11 amino acids. Germline assignment: CDR1 SNHLY and CDR2 FYNNEI. The CDR3 DNA sequence: TGTGCCAGCAGCAGGTACAATGAGCAGTTCTTC. It specifies CASSRYNEQFF.

CDR3 region: CASSLGTEAEKLFF. CDR3 in DNA: TGTGCCAGCAGCTTAGGGACTGAGGCTGAAAAACTGTTTTTT. This rearrangement joins TRBV7-9 to TRBJ1-4; no firm D call. The germline V gene has CDR1 SEHNR and CDR2 FQNEAQ (reference sequence). With 1 base removed from V and 7 bases from J, the gap between germline ends came to 10 bases. The CDR3 covers 14 residues.

In nucleotides, the CDR3 is TGTGCCAGCAGCAGCGGGGGGGGGCAAGAGACCCAGTACTTC. Translation gives CASSSGGGQETQYF. The V gene is TRBV5-4, the J gene TRBJ2-5; 10 bases are a match to TRBD2. Losses at the gene ends were 4 bases for V and 2 bases for J; bases not matched to a gene: 2. This CDR3 spans 14 amino acids. Germline loops: CDR1 SGHNT, CDR2 YYREEE (reference sequence).

This chain joins TRBV5-1 and TRBJ1-1, with D tentatively TRBD1 (5 bases). Germline-derived CDR1 and CDR2 are SGHRS and YFSETQ. CDR3 length equals 16 residues. Deletions cut 1 base from V and 0 bases from J, with 13 bases between. The CDR3 loop is CASSLQGVHMNTEAFF. The CDR3 DNA reads TGCGCCAGCAGCTTGCAAGGGGTACACATGAACACTGAAGCTTTCTTT.

This chain uses TRBV7-2 with TRBJ2-5, with 8 bases aligning to TRBD1. Germline loops: CDR1 SGHTA, CDR2 FQGNSA. V lost 2 bases to trimming and J lost 4 bases; unmatched junction nucleotides: 9. The CDR3 is 16 residues long. CDR3 in DNA: TGTGCCAGCAGCTTAAATCCAGGGGGCTTTGGAGAGACCCAGTACTTC. It is translated as CASSLNPGGFGETQYF.

The J gene is TRBJ2-5, the V gene TRBV7-2; 10 bases line up with TRBD1. CDR3 length equals 16 residues. Germline V CDR1 and CDR2: SGHTA, FQGNSA. The V and J ends lost 6 bases and 5 bases, in that order; junction bases with no gene match: 12. In DNA, the CDR3 is TGTGCCAGCAGACGGACAGGGGGGAGTCGGAGGGAGACCCAGTACTTC. It encodes CASRRTGGSRRETQYF.

This sequence joins TRBV2 and TRBJ1-1; D gene unclear. The V end lost 3 bases, the J end lost 12 bases, and 14 bases lay between the germline ends. Germline CDR1 SNHLY, CDR2 FYNNEI. This CDR3 region has 12 residues. The CDR3 here is CASSEDSRRTFF. The CDR3 DNA reads TGTGCCAGCAGTGAGGACTCGAGACGGACTTTCTTT. Variable domain in full (rest from reference TRBV2 and TRBJ1-1): EPEVTQTPSHQVTQMGQEVILRCVPISNHLYFYWYRQILGQKVEFLVSFYNNEISEKSEIFDDQFSVERPDGSNFTLKIRSTKLEDSAMYFCASSEDSRRTFFGQGTRLTVV.

The chain carries TRBV7-3 and TRBJ1-6, with 11 bases lining up with TRBD1. With V trimmed by 2 bases and J by 7 bases, 10 bases remained unmatched. This CDR3 contains 18 residues. Germline V gene sequence: CDR1 SGHTA, CDR2 FQGTGA. The CDR3 nucleotides read TGTGCCAGCAGCTTACGGACAGGGGGCGATGGAGGCAATTCACCCCTCCACTTT. It codes for CASSLRTGGDGGNSPLHF.

The chain is built from TRBV28 and TRBJ2-6, with D tentatively TRBD2 (7 bases). Germline CDR1 reads MDHEN; CDR2 reads SYDVKM. V dropped 6 bases and J dropped 5 bases, with 11 bases sitting between them. The CDR3 contains 14 residues. CDR3 protein: CASSSGGWANVLTF. CDR3 nucleotides: TGTGCCAGCAGCTCGGGGGGCTGGGCCAACGTCCTGACTTTC.

This chain joins TRBV11-2 and TRBJ1-2; 7 bases are shared with TRBD1. Trimming at V came to 0 bases and at J to 5 bases, leaving 12 bases not matched to a gene. Germline V gene lookup returns CDR1 SGHAT and CDR2 FQNNGV. CDR3 length: 17 amino acids. CDR3 sequence: CASSLEPGGTAKYGYTF. The CDR3 DNA follows: TGTGCCAGCAGCTTAGAGCCTGGGGGGACAGCCAAGTATGGCTACACCTTC.

V is TRBV7-2 and J is TRBJ1-5; D remains ambiguous. Germline V CDR1 and CDR2: SGHTA, FQGNSA. The V and J ends lost 2 bases and 6 bases respectively, with 5 bases between them. The CDR3 covers 12 residues. CDR3 sequence reads: CASSLPGQPQHF. CDR3 nucleotide sequence: TGTGCCAGCAGCTTACCGGGTCAGCCCCAGCATTTT. Complete variable domain (other parts from reference TRBV7-2 and TRBJ1-5): GAGVSQSPSNKVTEKGKDVELRCDPISGHTALYWYRQSLGQGLEFLIYFQGNSAPDKSGLPSDRFSAERTGGSVSTLTIQRTQQEDSAVYLCASSLPGQPQHFGDGTRLSIL.

The chain employs TRBV29-1 and TRBJ2-3, with D perhaps matching TRBD1 (6 bases). The CDR3 covers 13 residues. Trimming removed 4 bases from V and 1 base from J, with 9 bases in between. Germline lookup yields CDR1 SQVTM and CDR2 ANQGSEA. The CDR3 protein is CSVAAGGTDTQYF. CDR3 DNA: TGCAGCGTTGCAGCAGGGGGCACAGATACGCAGTATTTT.

The chain uses TRBV5-1 and TRBJ2-1; 7 nucleotides match TRBD1. After removal of 3 bases from V and 12 bases from J, the junction contained 6 bases not matched to a gene. Germline V gene lookup returns CDR1 SGHRS and CDR2 YFSETQ. The CDR3 length is 12 residues. The CDR3 nucleotides are TGCGCCAGCAGCTATGACAGGGAAGGGCAGTTCTTC. As protein: CASSYDREGQFF.

This clone was counted many times. The rearrangement links TRBV7-9 to TRBJ1-2, with D unclear. V lost 5 bases and J 3 bases, leaving 13 bases between the germline ends. Germline CDR1 and CDR2: SEHNR and FQNEAQ (reference sequence). This CDR3 is built from 14 residues. The CDR3: CASSLLGQDYGYTF. For the CDR3, the DNA is TGTGCCAGCAGCCTACTAGGGCAGGACTATGGCTACACCTTC.

V gene TRBV7-3 combines with J gene TRBJ1-1; 9 bases fit TRBD1. The CDR3 is 15 residues long. The germline V gene has CDR1 SGHTA and CDR2 FQGTGA. V was clipped by 5 bases and J by 1 base; unmatched bases: 5. DNA of the CDR3: TGTGCCAGCAGCGAACAGGGGGCGAGGAACACTGAAGCTTTCTTT. Its translation: CASSEQGARNTEAFF.

This chain connects TRBV19 to TRBJ1-2; 7 positions match TRBD1. Germline V lookup: CDR1 LNHDA, CDR2 SQIVND (reference sequence). The CDR3 extends over 15 amino acids. After removal of 5 bases from V and 7 bases from J, the junction contained 13 bases not matched to a gene. CDR3 residues: CASSGQTGIISGYTF. CDR3 sequence (DNA): TGTGCCAGTAGTGGACAGACAGGGATAATCTCTGGCTACACCTTC.